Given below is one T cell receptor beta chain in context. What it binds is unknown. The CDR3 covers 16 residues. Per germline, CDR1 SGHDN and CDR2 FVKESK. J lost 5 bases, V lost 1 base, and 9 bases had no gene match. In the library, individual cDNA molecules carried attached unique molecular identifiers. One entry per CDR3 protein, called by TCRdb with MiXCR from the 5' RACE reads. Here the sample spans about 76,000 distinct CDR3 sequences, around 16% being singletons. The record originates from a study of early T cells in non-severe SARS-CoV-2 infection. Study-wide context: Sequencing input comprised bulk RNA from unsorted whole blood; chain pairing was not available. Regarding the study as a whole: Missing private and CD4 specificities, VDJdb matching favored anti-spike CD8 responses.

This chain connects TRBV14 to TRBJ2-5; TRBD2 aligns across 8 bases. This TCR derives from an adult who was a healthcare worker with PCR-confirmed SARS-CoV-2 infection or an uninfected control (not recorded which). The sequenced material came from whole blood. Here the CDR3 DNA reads TGTGCCAGCAGCCAAGGGTTAGCGGGATATTTCGAGACCCAGTACTTC. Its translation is CASSQGLAGYFETQYF.